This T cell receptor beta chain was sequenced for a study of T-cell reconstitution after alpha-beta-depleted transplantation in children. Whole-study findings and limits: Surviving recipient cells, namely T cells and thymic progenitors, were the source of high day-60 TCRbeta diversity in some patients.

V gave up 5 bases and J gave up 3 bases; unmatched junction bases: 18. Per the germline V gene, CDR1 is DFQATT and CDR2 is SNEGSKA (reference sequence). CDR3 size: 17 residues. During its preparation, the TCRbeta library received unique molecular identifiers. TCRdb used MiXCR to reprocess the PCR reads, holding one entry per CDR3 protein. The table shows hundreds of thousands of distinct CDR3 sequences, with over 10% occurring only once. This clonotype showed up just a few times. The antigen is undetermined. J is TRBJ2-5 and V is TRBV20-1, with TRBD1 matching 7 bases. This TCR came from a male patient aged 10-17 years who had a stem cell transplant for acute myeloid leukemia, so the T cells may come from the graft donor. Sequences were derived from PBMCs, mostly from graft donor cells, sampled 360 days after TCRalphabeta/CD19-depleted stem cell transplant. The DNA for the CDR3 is TGCAGTGCTCACGATACCAACAGGGGAGTTGGGGAAGAGACCCAGTACTTC. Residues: CSAHDTNRGVGEETQYF.